Reported below is one T cell receptor beta chain. What it recognizes is unknown. This entry belongs to a study of cytomegalovirus exposure and HLA in healthy donors. Study-level findings and limits: Three chains linked to CMV were shown in vitro to be specific for CMV antigens. There were some public TCRs occurring in many donors, but most TCR sequences were rare.

Nominally healthy donors provided the samples, though records likely missed some immune exposures. PCR primers comprised 60 Vbeta and 13 Jbeta primers. Clones were sequenced by immunoSEQ multiplex PCR, and TCRdb holds only the in-frame ones, with some missing. Of under 70,000 clones in the sample, 70% were seen once. Sequenced: PBMCs. The clonotype was recovered from a woman aged 55-69 years in good health and CMV-seropositive.

The CDR3 sequence: CASSIEQGSTDTQYF. CDR3 DNA sequence: TGTGCCAGTAGTATAGAACAGGGAAGCACAGATACGCAGTATTTT. The chain is built from TRBV19 and TRBJ2-3; TRBD1 might be the D (6 bases). V was pared by 0 bases and J by 0 bases, with 7 bases between. Germline lookup yields CDR1 LNHDA and CDR2 SQIVND (reference sequence). The CDR3 is 15 residues long. The full variable domain, rest sourced from reference TRBV19 and TRBJ2-3, is DGGITQSPKYLFRKEGQNVTLSCEQNLNHDAMYWYRQDPGQGLRLIYYSQIVNDFQKGDIAEGYSVSREKKESFPLTVTSAQKNPTAFYLCASSIEQGSTDTQYFGPGTRLTVL.